The TCR beta chain under discussion was sequenced for a study of beta chain features in type 1 diabetes (dated by TCRdb to the late 2010s). With regard to the full study: Patients and healthy donors did not differ in mean age, gender distribution, total cell number or subset yield. In the study, TCRB repertoires of sorted circulating CD4+ T cell subsets from recently diagnosed type 1 diabetes patients were compared with those of matched healthy donors. Regulatory and stem cell-like memory subsets were isolated from only 8 patients and roughly 8 healthy donors, whereas naive and central memory subsets came from all 30 or so donors. A total of approximately 110,000,000 sorted cells were examined across all samples, and a strong correlation was observed between cell number per subset and RNA yield. Results and caveats for the whole study, not just this receptor: Shorter templates might be favored by PCR, yet because patient and control samples were amplified and corrected together, any such skew would affect both groups equally. HLA sub-analyses involved small numbers of individuals, so any influence of HLA type on TCRB rearrangement remained unresolved. Patients with type 1 diabetes made fewer insertions and deleted more nucleotides at VDJ recombination sites, implying thymic rearrangement abnormalities. Naive, central memory and regulatory TCRB repertoires appeared more similar among patients than among healthy donors. A moderate but significant shortening of TCRB CDR3 length was observed in type 1 diabetes patients in all four CD4+ subsets. Sequencing cDNA rather than genomic DNA could over-represent highly expressing activated cells, although activation and CD3 levels did not differ between groups.

This clone occurred many times. Its antigen specificity is not known. Nothing much larger sits one base from this clone, and base qualities are not available. From each donor, a single peripheral blood sample of about 120 mL on average was drawn into heparinised tubes. Using a panel that included CD45RO, CCR7, CD25, CD127, CD95 and CD27, naive, central memory, regulatory and stem cell-like memory CD4+ T cells were sorted on a BD FACSAria II. Purity was above 95% for every sorted population. PBMCs were isolated immediately by Lymphoprep density gradient centrifugation and stained directly without culture. So that batch effects would be minimized, each experiment stained and sorted samples in pairs, pairing one healthy donor with one patient. From the germline V gene, CDR1 is SNHLY and CDR2 is FYNNEI. The junction shows trimming of 7 bases on V and 4 bases on J, plus 7 bases between the germline ends. The CDR3 runs 12 amino acids, cysteine and phenylalanine included. The retained sequence is limited to the CDR3, 36 bases, with the frame set at the first base.

All of the isolated RNA was reverse transcribed with the High Capacity cDNA Reverse Transcription Kit, so expressed TCRB transcripts were sequenced. Deep immunoSEQ sequencing was applied to naive, central memory and regulatory T cell samples, giving an average of roughly 3.5 million total reads per sample. After sorted cells were lysed in RLT buffer, RNA was extracted with DNase-treated RNeasy Micro or Mini kits, with the choice depending on cell number. To prevent cross-contamination, each cell subset was processed individually, whereas patient and healthy donor samples were processed jointly. Using the immunoSEQ multiplex PCR, TCRB sequences were amplified from cDNA into 87-bp fragments spanning the CDR3 region. Sequencing of the amplicons was performed on the Illumina HiSeq platform. The authors' pipeline ran thus. PCR bias was computationally corrected using synthetic template baselines, reads within Hamming distance 2 were collapsed, and singletons that could not be merged were discarded. Reads were aligned against IMGT so that V, D and J genes, CDR3 length and insertions or deletions at six rearrangement sites could be assigned. Within each subset, clonotype counts were normalized to sorted cell number, after which true diversity and Gini coefficients were computed with the tcR R package. Repertoire sharing was quantified using the overlap coefficient calculated on TCRB nucleotide sequences. Here the immuneACCESS table is served through TCRdb, limited to in-frame sequences with V and J called. Missing clones are a known gap in these copies; in checked studies unresolved V genes cover under half, and the rest lacks a known reason. V and J calls and clone size follow that table, whereas D and trimming were derived from the DNA. Recorded for this sample are over 300,000 clones; approximately 8.2% of them occurred a single time. The ten top clones hold around 0.44% of the sample.

Sequencing was carried out using central memory CD4+ T cells from blood. Rearrangement joined TRBV2 to TRBJ2-2, with no confident D gene call. The receptor was derived from a woman aged 18-29 years in good health. In nucleotide form, the sequence is TGTGCCAGCAACCACGGCACCGGGGAGCTGTTTTTT. Its translation is CASNHGTGELFF.